This T cell receptor beta chain was recorded in a study of tumor-infiltrating lymphocytes in oesophageal squamous cell carcinoma. Using its own MiXCR run on the PCR reads, TCRdb lists one record per CDR3 protein. The sample comprises around 22,000 distinct CDR3 sequences, 30% to 40% of which are singletons, and around a quarter rests with the top ten. This CDR3 has 15 residues. Germline V gene lookup returns CDR1 SGHRS and CDR2 YFSETQ. The V and J ends lost 0 bases and 4 bases respectively, with 13 bases between them. The table lists this clonotype with many counts. The receptor's source is a male donor with esophageal squamous cell carcinoma. The chain joins TRBV5-1 to TRBJ1-1; D perhaps matches TRBD1 (6 bases). Sequencing was carried out using esophageal tumor tissue. This chain's CDR3 is CASSLATGLFTEAFF. The CDR3 nucleotides read TGCGCCAGCAGCTTGGCCACAGGGTTATTCACTGAAGCTTTCTTT.